Below, 26 T cell receptor beta chains from the same sample are listed, as sequenced in a study of T cells in Graves' hyperthyroidism and ophthalmopathy. RNA transcripts gave rise to amplified TCR beta CDR3 regions. A first-round RT-PCR of the TCR CDR3 used the HTBI primer set. TCRdb passed the multiplex PCR reads through MiXCR, listing each CDR3 protein once. The profile shows about 540,000 distinct CDR3 sequences, more than 45% of them singletons. The sample was peripheral blood or thyroid tissue (not recorded which). These receptors originate from a woman under 30 with Graves' hyperthyroidism.

This clonotype occurred a few times. The chain joins TRBV20-1 to TRBJ1-4; 8 bases fit TRBD1. The ends lost 3 bases at V and 6 bases at J; junction bases unmatched: 9. This CDR3 is built from 15 residues. Looked up from germline, CDR1 is DFQATT and CDR2 is SNEGSKA (reference sequence). In DNA, the CDR3 is TGCAGTGCTAGTCCGACGGACAGGGCTTATGAAAAACTGTTTTTT. Its protein is CSASPTDRAYEKLFF.

With regard to this clonotype: Possible read error: a much larger clone is one base away. The chain links TRBV15 to TRBJ1-1; a possible D gene is TRBD1 (6 bases). The ends were cut back, 5 bases at V and 6 bases at J, with 22 bases in the middle. This CDR3 is built from 16 residues. Germline V CDR1 and CDR2: LNHNV, YYDKDF (reference sequence). DNA for the CDR3: TGTGCCACCAGCCGCCACGGTACAGGGTGGGGGTCTGAAGCTTTCTTT. It codes for CATSRHGTGWGSEAFF.

This clonotype has ten or more counts. The J gene is TRBJ2-7, the V gene TRBV7-3; the D is unclear. The CDR3 is made up of 13 amino acids. The germline V gene has CDR1 SGHTA and CDR2 FQGTGA. V lost 2 bases and J 6 bases, leaving 11 bases between the germline ends. The CDR3 DNA reads TGTGCCAGCAGCTTAGCCGGAAAGGGCGAGCAGTACTTC. Translated: CASSLAGKGEQYF.

The chain recombines TRBV7-8 with TRBJ2-7, with TRBD1 identical over 10 bases. This CDR3 comprises 17 residues. V shed 5 bases, J shed 5 bases, and the junction held 15 bases outside the gene matches. Germline V CDR1 and CDR2: SGHVS, FQNEAQ. The CDR3 DNA sequence: TGTGCCAGCAGCACACCCAGACCGGGACAGGGGATAAACGAGCAGTACTTC. This translates into CASSTPRPGQGINEQYF.

In this sample, this clonotype turned up many times. The CDR3 sequence: CASSLRTGGSPLHF. DNA for the CDR3: TGTGCCAGCAGCTTGAGGACAGGCGGATCACCCCTCCACTTT. The rearrangement links TRBV7-8 to TRBJ1-6; 7 nucleotides match TRBD1. Germline V gives CDR1 SGHVS, CDR2 FQNEAQ. Germline trimming cut 3 bases from V and 10 bases from J; bases unmatched to any gene: 6. CDR3 length: 14 residues.

This clonotype was seen a few times. CDR3 sequence (DNA): TGTGCCAGCAGTTACTCGTGGGGGCCACAAGAGACCCAGTACTTC. Translation: CASSYSWGPQETQYF. The V call is TRBV6-5, the J call TRBJ2-5; maybe TRBD1 (6 bases). This CDR3 region has 15 residues. In germline, CDR1 is MNHEY, CDR2 SVGAGI. The V gene lost 0 bases and the J gene lost 2 bases, with 10 bases spanning the gap.

This sequence joins TRBV2 and TRBJ2-2, with D unresolved. This CDR3 is built from 13 residues. Germline V CDR1 and CDR2: SNHLY, FYNNEI. V was trimmed by 3 bases and J by 5 bases, leaving 7 bases between them. The CDR3 here is CASSDEVTGELFF. The CDR3 nucleotides read TGTGCCAGCAGTGACGAGGTAACCGGGGAGCTGTTTTTT.

In this sample, this clonotype turned up a few times. The CDR3: CASSLIGFEQYF. The CDR3 nucleotides are TGTGCCAGCAGTTTAATTGGGTTCGAGCAGTACTTC. The chain links TRBV13 to TRBJ2-7; D unclear. The V gene's germline CDR1 is PRHDT and CDR2 FYEKMQ (reference sequence). This CDR3 comprises 12 residues. Between the trimmed V and J ends, which lost 6 bases and 6 bases, there was a span of 12 bases. The variable domain in full, with the rest retrieved from reference TRBV13 and TRBJ2-7, is AAGVIQSPRHLIKEKRETATLKCYPIPRHDTVYWYQQGPGQDPQFLISFYEKMQSDKGSIPDRFSAQQFSDYHSELNMSSLELGDSALYFCASSLIGFEQYFGPGTRLTVT.

This clonotype was seen more than once but under ten times. The rearrangement uses TRBV7-3 and TRBJ1-1, with D perhaps TRBD1 (6 bases). The CDR3 sequence is 13 residues long. Trimming pared 7 bases from V and 1 base from J, leaving 10 bases between. CDR1 is SGHTA and CDR2 is FQGTGA in the germline V gene. CDR3 DNA: TGTGCCAGCACCGTGACAGGGAACACTGAAGCTTTCTTT. Translation gives CASTVTGNTEAFF.

The chain has TRBV5-1 and TRBJ1-1, with 9 bases matching TRBD1. Germline V CDR1 and CDR2: SGHRS, YFSETQ. This CDR3 comprises 15 residues. After removal of 2 bases from V and 4 bases from J, the junction contained 6 bases not matched to a gene. In DNA form, the CDR3 reads TGCGCCAGCAGCTTACAGGGGGCCGCGACCACTGAAGCTTTCTTT. Translated: CASSLQGAATTEAFF.

The chain is built from TRBV29-1 and TRBJ2-2; TRBD2 matches 9 bases. The CDR3 runs 15 residues. Trimming at V came to 4 bases and at J to 0 bases, leaving 3 bases not matched to a gene. Germline values: CDR1 SQVTM, CDR2 ANQGSEA. DNA of the CDR3: TGCAGCGTTGTGGTAGCGGGGGCGAACACCGGGGAGCTGTTTTTT. Residues: CSVVVAGANTGELFF.

The J gene is TRBJ2-2, the V gene TRBV6-5, with 9 bases lining up with TRBD1. The junction had 12 bases not matched to a gene; V was cut back by 4 bases and J by 3 bases. The CDR3 totals 18 residues. The germline CDR1 and CDR2 sequences are MNHEY and SVGAGI. The CDR3 DNA reads TGTGCCAGCAGTTCCCGGGACAGGGATGCTGGGCACACCGGGGAGCTGTTTTTT. Its protein product is CASSSRDRDAGHTGELFF.

This clonotype was seen more than once but under ten times. This chain links TRBV7-9 with TRBJ1-3; D remains ambiguous. The CDR3 loop spans 15 amino acids. CDR1 is SEHNR, CDR2 FQNEAQ, per germline (reference sequence). The V gene lost 3 bases and the J gene lost 2 bases, with 11 bases spanning the gap. The CDR3 loop reads CASSFRRYAGNTIYF. CDR3 coding DNA: TGTGCCAGCAGCTTTCGTAGGTACGCTGGAAACACCATATATTTT.

The count of this clonotype is one. The V call is TRBV15, the J call TRBJ2-2, with a possible D match to TRBD2 (6 bases). The CDR3 totals 16 residues. CDR1 is LNHNV, CDR2 YYDKDF, per germline (reference sequence). Trimming pared 7 bases from V and 3 bases from J, leaving 18 bases between. This chain's CDR3 is CATKFGGRLYTGELFF. The CDR3 nucleotides read TGTGCCACCAAGTTCGGTGGGAGGCTGTACACCGGGGAGCTGTTTTTT.

In its sample, this clonotype was seen a few times. The V call is TRBV7-9, the J call TRBJ1-1; 7 positions match TRBD1. Looked up from germline, CDR1 is SEHNR and CDR2 is FQNEAQ (reference sequence). Germline trimming cut 2 bases from V and 0 bases from J; bases unmatched to any gene: 9. The CDR3 contains 17 residues. Here the CDR3 reads CASSLSLGTEMNTEAFF. The DNA for the CDR3 is TGTGCCAGCAGCTTAAGCCTCGGGACAGAAATGAACACTGAAGCTTTCTTT. The full variable domain, in which reference TRBV7-9 and TRBJ1-1 provide the parts outside the CDR3, is DTGVSQNPRHKITKRGQNVTFRCDPISEHNRLYWYRQTLGQGPEFLTYFQNEAQLEKSRLLSDRFSAERPKGSFSTLEIQRTEQGDSAMYLCASSLSLGTEMNTEAFFGQGTRLTVV.

This sequence joins TRBV11-2 and TRBJ2-3; D gene ambiguous. From germline, CDR1 is SGHAT and CDR2 FQNNGV. The CDR3 has 14 amino acids. V lost 5 bases, J lost 0 bases, and 9 bases lay in between. The DNA of the CDR3 is TGTGCCAGCAGCCCCGGCGCTAGCACAGATACGCAGTATTTT. Translated, it gives CASSPGASTDTQYF.

The chain couples TRBV5-8 to TRBJ1-5; D perhaps matches TRBD1 (5 bases). Per germline, CDR1 SGHTS and CDR2 YDEGEE. V dropped 2 bases and J dropped 1 base, with 13 bases sitting between them. This CDR3 spans 16 amino acids. The CDR3 nucleotides are TGTGCCAGCAGCTTAAGCACGGGGGGGAGCAATCAGCCCCAGCATTTT. This codes for CASSLSTGGSNQPQHF.

This sequence joins TRBV7-6 and TRBJ2-5; possibly TRBD2 for D (6 bases). V lost 1 base and J 4 bases, leaving 10 bases between the germline ends. The CDR3 has 14 amino acids. Germline V gene sequence: CDR1 SGHVS, CDR2 FNYEAQ. Here the CDR3 reads CASSLEEGLETQYF. The CDR3 DNA reads as TGTGCCAGCAGCTTAGAGGAGGGGTTAGAGACCCAGTACTTC.

Only one count was recorded for this clonotype. The V and J genes are TRBV19 and TRBJ1-5; weak D call: TRBD1 (6 bases). CDR3 size: 14 residues. The V end was cut by 6 bases, the J end by 6 bases, with 15 bases between. Germline V gene sequence: CDR1 LNHDA, CDR2 SQIVND (reference sequence). The CDR3, as DNA: TGTGCCAGTAGCCGGTCCAGGGGCGGTCAGCCCCAGCATTTT. Translation gives CASSRSRGGQPQHF.

This sequence joins TRBV25-1 and TRBJ2-5; D unresolved. Trimming took off 4 bases at V and 5 bases at J, with 14 bases between the two ends. The CDR3 has 14 amino acids. Germline values: CDR1 MGHDK, CDR2 SYGVNS. CDR3 region: CASSALSLWETQYF. The CDR3, as DNA: TGTGCCAGCAGTGCTTTAAGCCTTTGGGAGACCCAGTACTTC.

The chain is built from TRBV19 and TRBJ1-5, with D unclear. Between the trimmed V and J ends, which lost 9 bases and 2 bases, there was a span of 20 bases. The length of the CDR3 is 16 residues. Germline-derived CDR1 and CDR2 are LNHDA and SQIVND (reference sequence). CDR3 DNA sequence: TGTGCCAGCAGTCCCTCGAGACTGGGCGGCAATCAGCCCCAGCATTTT. The encoded protein is CASSPSRLGGNQPQHF.

This chain joins TRBV30 and TRBJ2-7, with D unresolved. The ends were cut back, 0 bases at V and 2 bases at J, with 5 bases in the middle. Per germline, CDR1 GTSNPN and CDR2 SVGIG (reference sequence). CDR3 size: 12 residues. The CDR3 loop reads CAWSVRAYEQYF. The CDR3 DNA is TGTGCCTGGAGTGTGCGAGCCTACGAGCAGTACTTC. Full variable domain (outside the CDR3, taken from reference TRBV30 and TRBJ2-7): SQTIHQWPATLVQPVGSPLSLECTVEGTSNPNLYWYRQAAGRGLQLLFYSVGIGQISSEVPQNLSASRPQDRQFILSSKKLLLSDSGFYLCAWSVRAYEQYFGPGTRLTVT.

V and J are TRBV9 and TRBJ1-5; no firm D call. The germline gives CDR1 SGDLS, CDR2 YYNGEE. V was pared by 4 bases and J by 4 bases, with 18 bases between. The CDR3 length is 16 residues. As DNA, the CDR3 is TGTGCCAGCAGCTCAGGCGGAGGAGGGAATAATCAGCCCCAGCATTTT. Residues: CASSSGGGGNNQPQHF.

Comments on this clonotype: This clone may be a read error of a much larger clone one base away. V and J are TRBV9 and TRBJ1-5; 7 bases align to TRBD1. V lost 3 bases and J lost 5; bases outside the gene matches: 5. Germline values: CDR1 SGDLS, CDR2 YYNGEE. This CDR3 comprises 14 residues. The CDR3 sequence is CASSAGTADQPQHF. The CDR3 DNA reads as TGTGCCAGCAGCGCTGGGACAGCGGATCAGCCCCAGCATTTT.

V and J are TRBV7-8 and TRBJ1-1; TRBD1 matches at 9 bases. The CDR3 loop spans 18 amino acids. Germline trimming cut 5 bases from V and 3 bases from J; bases unmatched to any gene: 16. The germline CDR1 and CDR2 sequences are SGHVS and FQNEAQ. The CDR3 DNA sequence: TGTGCCAGCAGCCAGAATCCTCGGGGGACAGGGACCCACACTGAAGCTTTCTTT. Translated, it gives CASSQNPRGTGTHTEAFF.

The gene calls are TRBV7-2 and TRBJ1-2, with D possibly matching TRBD1 (5 bases). This CDR3 is 12 amino acids long. Germline CDR1 SGHTA, CDR2 FQGNSA. V lost 5 bases to trimming and J lost 8 bases, with 12 bases between them. The CDR3 bases are TGTGCCAGCAGCCCAGAGGGGATAGGCTACACCTTC. This sequence encodes CASSPEGIGYTF.